This is a list of T cell receptor beta chains from one sample in a study of read filtering for tumor transcriptome and immune sequencing. TCRdb analysed the reads with MiXCR anew, one entry per CDR3 protein. The sample yields around 130,000 distinct CDR3 sequences, roughly an eighth seen once. The sequenced sample was a population of CD138-negative cells sorted from bone marrow. These receptors originate from a donor aged 40 or over with multiple myeloma. CDR3s include the opening cysteine and the closing phenylalanine or tryptophan. A D gene is named only where the DNA matches it firmly.

j_gene,v_gene,d_gene,len,CDR3aa
TRBJ1-1,TRBV7-8,TRBD1,15,CASSAYRTGSTEAFF
TRBJ2-7,TRBV9,TRBD1,16,CASSEEAGTGGSEQYF
TRBJ2-7,TRBV4-3,NA,14,CASSQRAPSNEQYF
TRBJ2-3,TRBV11-2,NA,16,CASSLDWRSNTDTQYF
TRBJ1-1,TRBV5-1,TRBD1,14,CASRGQGENTEAFF
TRBJ2-3,TRBV7-2,TRBD2,16,CASSFLSGGNTDTQYF
TRBJ2-3,TRBV20-1,TRBD2,13,CSADGLAGDTQYF
TRBJ2-3,TRBV5-6,TRBD2,12,CASSRGLAGQYF
TRBJ2-1,TRBV10-3,NA,13,CAISAGLSDEQFF
TRBJ1-3,TRBV20-1,TRBD1,16,CSAARGTATVGNTIYF
TRBJ2-1,TRBV7-3,TRBD1,15,CASSSGQGARNEQFF
TRBJ2-1,TRBV12-3/TRBV12-4,TRBD1,14,CASRGQVPGNEQFF
TRBJ2-1,TRBV6-2/TRBV6-3,TRBD2,15,CASSYGTRDSNEQFF
TRBJ2-1,TRBV7-9,TRBD2,18,CASSFMPIAGGSYNEQFF
TRBJ2-5,TRBV12-3/TRBV12-4,TRBD2,17,CASSPLSGRAGSETQYF
TRBJ1-5,TRBV30,NA,16,CAWSSGGWERNQPQHF
TRBJ2-7,TRBV29-1,TRBD1,13,CGVVGDRGVEQYF
TRBJ1-4,TRBV7-2,NA,14,CASSRTATNEKLFF
TRBJ1-1,TRBV14,NA,15,CASSQEVGIGTEAFF
TRBJ2-2,TRBV27,TRBD2,16,CASSFLVAGGPGELFF
TRBJ2-7,TRBV6-5,NA,16,CASSYASTGSPYEQYF
TRBJ1-5,TRBV27,TRBD1,15,CVSSPRDRRYQPQHF
TRBJ2-5,TRBV6-2/TRBV6-3,NA,13,CASSRLGQETQYF
TRBJ2-1,TRBV27,NA,14,CASSTHDRYNEQFF